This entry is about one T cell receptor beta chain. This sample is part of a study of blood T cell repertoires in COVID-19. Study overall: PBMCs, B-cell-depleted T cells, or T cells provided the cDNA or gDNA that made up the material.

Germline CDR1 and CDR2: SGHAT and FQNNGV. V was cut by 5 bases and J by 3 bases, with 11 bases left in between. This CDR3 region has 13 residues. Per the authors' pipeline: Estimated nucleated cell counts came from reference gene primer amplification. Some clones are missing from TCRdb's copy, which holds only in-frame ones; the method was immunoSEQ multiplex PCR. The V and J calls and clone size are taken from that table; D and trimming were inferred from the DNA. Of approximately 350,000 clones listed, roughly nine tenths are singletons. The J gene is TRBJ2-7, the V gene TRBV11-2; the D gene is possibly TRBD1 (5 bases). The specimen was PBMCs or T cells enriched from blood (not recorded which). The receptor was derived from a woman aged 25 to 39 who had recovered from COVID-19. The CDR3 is CASSRAGNYEQYF. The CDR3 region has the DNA TGTGCCAGCAGCCGGGCAGGGAACTACGAGCAGTACTTC.